A single sample gave rise to the 15 T cell receptor beta chains below, sequenced in a study of CD8+ T cells in alopecia areata. Following RNA extraction, reverse transcription yielded cDNA that acted as the sequencing template. This table comes from immunoSEQ multiplex PCR, and its TCRdb copy is limited to in-frame clones, with some not included. The sample comprises roughly 250,000 clones, less than 80% of which are singletons, and around 1.2% rests with the top ten. The source was CD4+ T cells sorted from blood, collected at week 0. Receptors originate from a human donor with alopecia areata.

This chain connects TRBV29-1 to TRBJ2-7; TRBD1 aligns across 10 bases. V trimming: 6 bases; J trimming: 7 bases; junction bases outside the gene matches: 6. Germline V gene lookup returns CDR1 SQVTM and CDR2 ANQGSEA. This CDR3 has 12 residues. The CDR3 is CSVGTGVGEQYF. The CDR3 DNA follows: TGCAGCGTCGGGACAGGGGTAGGGGAGCAGTACTTC.

This sequence joins TRBV7-9 and TRBJ2-1, with TRBD2 identical over 12 bases. The ends lost 5 bases at V and 4 bases at J; junction bases unmatched: 3. CDR3 length: 15 residues. The germline V gene has CDR1 SEHNR and CDR2 FQNEAQ (reference sequence). The CDR3: CASSRGLAGYNEQFF. CDR3 in DNA: TGTGCCAGCAGCCGAGGACTAGCGGGGTACAATGAGCAGTTCTTC.

The rearrangement joins TRBV6-1 to TRBJ1-2, with a tentative D call TRBD1 (5 bases). V was trimmed by 3 bases and J by 3 bases, leaving 14 bases between them. The CDR3 sequence is 15 residues long. Germline lookup yields CDR1 MNHNS and CDR2 SASEGT. For the CDR3, the DNA is TGTGCCAGCAGTGATCGGGGGAGGTCCGACTATGGCTACACCTTC. Translating gives CASSDRGRSDYGYTF.

Of note for this clone: The sample contains more than one DNA sequence encoding this CDR3. CDR3 sequence: CASSFGGYNEQFF. As DNA, the CDR3 is TGTGCCAGCAGCTTTGGGGGATACAATGAGCAGTTCTTC. V usage is TRBV7-2 and J usage is TRBJ2-1; D is perhaps TRBD1 or TRBD2 (5 bases each). CDR1 is SGHTA, CDR2 FQGNSA, per germline. V lost 3 bases and J 4 bases, leaving 7 bases between the germline ends. The CDR3 is made up of 13 amino acids.

In this sample, this clone turned up a few times. The chain has TRBV11-2 and TRBJ2-2, with TRBD2 as a possible D gene (6 bases). Germline V gene lookup returns CDR1 SGHAT and CDR2 FQNNGV. Trimming shortened V by 1 base and J by 1 base, and 13 bases separated the two germline ends. The CDR3 has 17 residues. The CDR3 region is CASSLGRAGRNTGELFF. The CDR3 region has the DNA TGTGCCAGCAGCTTAGGACGGGCGGGGAGGAACACCGGGGAGCTGTTTTTT.

This rearrangement joins TRBV30 to TRBJ1-1; TRBD1 matches 7 bases. V shed 3 bases, J shed 1 base, and the junction held 5 bases outside the gene matches. The CDR3 extends over 14 amino acids. The germline gives CDR1 GTSNPN, CDR2 SVGIG (reference sequence). The CDR3 spells CAWRWGQRNTEAFF. The CDR3 region has the DNA TGTGCCTGGAGGTGGGGACAGAGGAACACTGAAGCTTTCTTT.

The genes are TRBV9 and TRBJ2-5; TRBD2 matches 7 bases. The CDR3 extends over 16 amino acids. CDR1 and CDR2 from the germline V gene are SGDLS and YYNGEE. V lost 2 bases and J lost 2; bases outside the gene matches: 9. The CDR3 loop reads CASSVSGSSGQETQYF. CDR3 nucleotides: TGTGCCAGCAGCGTTTCAGGTTCTAGCGGACAAGAGACCCAGTACTTC. Full variable domain (missing parts from reference TRBV9 and TRBJ2-5): DSGVTQTPKHLITATGQRVTLRCSPRSGDLSVYWYQQSLDQGLQFLIQYYNGEERAKGNILERFSAQQFPDLHSELNLSSLELGDSALYFCASSVSGSSGQETQYFGPGTRLLVL.

The V call is TRBV6-5, the J call TRBJ2-5; D is possibly TRBD1 or TRBD2 (5 bases each). The germline V gene has CDR1 MNHEY and CDR2 SVGAGI. The CDR3 is made up of 15 amino acids. Trimming took 6 bases from V and 4 from J, leaving 18 bases between them. Written as DNA, the CDR3 is TGTGCCAGCAGCCGGGACCCCAACGGGTTAGAGACCCAGTACTTC. Protein sequence: CASSRDPNGLETQYF.

The genes are TRBV6-1 and TRBJ2-4, with 8 bases aligning to TRBD1. The germline V gene encodes CDR1 MNHNS and CDR2 SASEGT. The V gene end was trimmed by 6 bases and the J gene end by 1 base; junction bases not matched to a gene: 5. The CDR3 contains 15 residues. The CDR3 reads CASSEQGGAKNIQYF. CDR3 bases: TGTGCCAGCAGCGAACAGGGGGGTGCCAAAAACATTCAGTACTTC.

The J gene is TRBJ1-2, the V gene TRBV5-1, with 9 bases matching TRBD1. The CDR3 contains 15 residues. Trimming took 4 bases from V and 4 from J; bases not matched to a gene: 8. Per germline, CDR1 SGHRS and CDR2 YFSETQ. CDR3 region: CASSTRQGEIYGYTF. The CDR3 nucleotides read TGCGCCAGCAGCACCAGACAGGGGGAGATCTATGGCTACACCTTC.

This clone appeared a few times. The chain links TRBV12-5 to TRBJ1-2; D remains unclear. The CDR3 sequence is 15 residues long. Trimming pared 1 base from V and 4 bases from J, leaving 13 bases between. In germline, CDR1 is LGHNT, CDR2 FRNRAP. CDR3 in DNA: TGTGCTAGTGGTTTGGACCTGAGGGAGTCCTATGGCTACACCTTC. It translates to CASGLDLRESYGYTF.

This clone was counted a single time. CDR3 in amino acids: CSVGLAGSTGELFF. The DNA for the CDR3 is TGCAGCGTTGGCCTAGCGGGGAGCACCGGGGAGCTGTTTTTT. V gene TRBV29-1 combines with J gene TRBJ2-2, with 9 bases aligning to TRBD2. The CDR3 sequence is 14 residues long. Germline values: CDR1 SQVTM, CDR2 ANQGSEA. Trimming took 4 bases from V and 4 from J; bases not matched to a gene: 4.

The gene calls are TRBV30 and TRBJ1-2; no reliable D call. Germline CDR1 is GTSNPN and CDR2 is SVGIG (reference sequence). The CDR3 loop spans 13 amino acids. The V end lost 0 bases, the J end lost 4 bases, and 9 bases lay between the germline ends. The CDR3 reads CAWSVRVGYGYTF. DNA for the CDR3: TGTGCCTGGAGTGTCCGTGTAGGCTATGGCTACACCTTC.

The chain uses TRBV2 and TRBJ1-1; 8 bases fit TRBD1. The trim removed 5 bases at V and 4 bases at J, leaving 0 bases unmatched. The CDR3 loop spans 12 amino acids. Germline CDR1 is SNHLY and CDR2 is FYNNEI. CDR3 amino acids: CASSTGGTEAFF. DNA for the CDR3: TGTGCCAGCAGTACAGGGGGCACTGAAGCTTTCTTT.

The gene calls are TRBV9 and TRBJ2-7, with 8 bases aligning to TRBD1. Germline CDR1 and CDR2: SGDLS and YYNGEE. This CDR3 region has 15 residues. J lost 0 bases, V lost 0 bases, and 2 bases had no gene match. The CDR3 loop is CASSVGTGPSYEQYF. DNA of the CDR3: TGTGCCAGCAGCGTAGGGACAGGGCCCTCCTACGAGCAGTACTTC. Using reference TRBV9 and TRBJ2-7 for the parts outside the CDR3, the full variable domain is DSGVTQTPKHLITATGQRVTLRCSPRSGDLSVYWYQQSLDQGLQFLIQYYNGEERAKGNILERFSAQQFPDLHSELNLSSLELGDSALYFCASSVGTGPSYEQYFGPGTRLTVT.